This T cell receptor beta chain was sequenced in a study of blood T cell repertoires in COVID-19. V lost 0 bases and J 2 bases, leaving 11 bases between the germline ends. The CDR3 is 16 residues long. Germline values: CDR1 SGHVS, CDR2 FNYEAQ. The data were produced by immunoSEQ multiplex PCR, yet TCRdb's version contains in-frame clones alone and is incomplete. Of 110,000 to 150,000 clones in the sample, over 80% were seen once. Material for sequencing was PBMCs or T cells enriched from blood (not recorded which). The chain has TRBV7-6 and TRBJ1-3, with a weak D call TRBD1 (5 bases). The receptor's source is a middle-aged woman who had recovered from COVID-19. The CDR3 nucleotides are TGTGCCAGCAGCTTAGCTGGGTCAGGGCCTGGAAACACCATATATTTT. This translates into CASSLAGSGPGNTIYF.